This TCR beta chain stems from a study of memory CD4+ T cells and cytomegalovirus serostatus. Study as a whole: Of the healthy Belgian adults, 8 to 10 were CMV seropositive and 24 seronegative. Study outcomes and limitations: The CMV-associated TCR signature appears largely within the CD4+ memory repertoire. About two fifths of the roughly 150 known CMV-associated TCRbeta sequences appeared in CD4+ memory.

Remarks on this clone: Its matching antigen is unknown.

As originally analysed: Out-of-frame sequences were removed, leaving about 2.2 million distinct TCRbeta sequences. The table came from immunoSEQ multiplex PCR; TCRdb's copy has only in-frame clones and leaves some out. The V and J calls and clone size are taken from that table; D and trimming were inferred from the DNA. The data contain under 55,000 clones, around 78% of them singletons. The germline V gene has CDR1 MNHNS and CDR2 SASEGT. V shed 2 bases and J 4 bases; nucleotides not matched to a gene: 3. The CDR3 is 14 residues long. Single viable CD3+CD4+CD8-CD45RO+ cells were sorted as the memory CD4+ T cells.

The chain is built from TRBV6-1 and TRBJ1-1, with 8 nucleotides matching TRBD1. The specimen sequenced was memory CD4+ T cells from blood. The source of this sequence is an adult in good health and CMV-seronegative. CDR3 in DNA: TGTGCCAGCAGTGAAACAGGGGGGGGCACTGAAGCTTTCTTT. Protein product: CASSETGGGTEAFF.